This section outlines one T cell receptor beta chain sequence together with its context. This sample was included in a study of blood T cell repertoires in COVID-19. Study overall: Sites in the United States, Italy and Spain provided acute and convalescent COVID-19 samples. The analysed material was cDNA or gDNA that came from T cells, B-cell-depleted T cells, or PBMCs.

Per the study methods: Amplification from reference gene primers served as the basis for estimated nucleated cell counts. Sequencing was performed with immunoSEQ multiplex PCR; in TCRdb, only in-frame clones are kept and a portion is missing. Clone size and V and J calls were adopted from that table, with D and trimming inferred from the DNA. The table lists roughly 670,000 clones, 80% to 90% of them singletons. There are 15 residues in the CDR3. V shed 3 bases and J shed 4 bases, with 13 bases lying between them. Per the germline V gene, CDR1 is MNHNS and CDR2 is SASEGT. Specimen: peripheral blood. The chain has TRBV6-1 and TRBJ1-3; a possible D gene is TRBD1 (5 bases). The source of this sequence is a woman younger than 30 with acute or convalescent COVID-19. The CDR3 spells CASSEQGGSGNTIYF. DNA for the CDR3: TGTGCCAGCAGTGAGCAGGGAGGGTCCGGAAACACCATATATTTT.